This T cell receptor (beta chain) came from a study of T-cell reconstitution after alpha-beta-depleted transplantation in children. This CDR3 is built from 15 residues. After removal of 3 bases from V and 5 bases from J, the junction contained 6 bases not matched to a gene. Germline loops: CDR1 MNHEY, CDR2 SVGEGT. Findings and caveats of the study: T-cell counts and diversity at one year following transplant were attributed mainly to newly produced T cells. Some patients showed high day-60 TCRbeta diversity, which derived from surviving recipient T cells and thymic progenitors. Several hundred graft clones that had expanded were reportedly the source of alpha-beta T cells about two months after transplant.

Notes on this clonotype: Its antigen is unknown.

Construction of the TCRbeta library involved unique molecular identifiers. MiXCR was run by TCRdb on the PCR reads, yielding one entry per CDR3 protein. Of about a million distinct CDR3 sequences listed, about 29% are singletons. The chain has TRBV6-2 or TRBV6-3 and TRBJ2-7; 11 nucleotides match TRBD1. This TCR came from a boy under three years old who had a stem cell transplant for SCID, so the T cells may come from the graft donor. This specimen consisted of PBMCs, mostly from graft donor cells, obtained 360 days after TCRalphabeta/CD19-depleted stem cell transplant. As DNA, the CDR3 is TGTGCCAGCAGTTATCCCGGGACAGGGGGTGACGAGCAGTACTTC. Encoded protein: CASSYPGTGGDEQYF.